This TCR beta chain was sequenced for a study of blood T cells in healthy people across ages. Study-wide findings and caveats: Leaving the PBMCs unsorted stopped any conclusive comparison of naive versus antigen-experienced cells.

Germline V CDR1 and CDR2: MNHEY, SVGAGI. CDR3 length equals 14 residues. This clonotype has just one count. Its target is not known. Sequence at one end of the junction differs from germline and may be a read error. The second PCR ran roughly 6 to 12 cycles with a sample-barcoded 5' primer and J-beta primers. TCRdb re-derived calls from the 5' RACE reads in MiXCR, one entry per CDR3 protein. This table holds more than 900,000 distinct CDR3 sequences, just under 30% found once. The data also belong to a second study, concerning T cells of mothers and their children.

The chain couples TRBV6-5 to TRBJ2-3; the match to TRBD1 covers 7 bases. Material for sequencing was blood. The TCR originated in a middle-aged woman in good health. The CDR3 nucleotides read TGTGCCAGCAGACTACAGGGGTACACAGGTACGCAGTATTTT. Its protein is CASRLQGYTGTQYF.